These 30 T cell receptor beta chains were sequenced from one sample in a study of T cells in Graves' hyperthyroidism and ophthalmopathy. Amplification targeted TCR beta CDR3 regions from RNA transcripts. TCR CDR3 underwent first-round RT-PCR with the HTBI primer set. TCRdb re-called the multiplex PCR reads with MiXCR, one entry per CDR3 protein. The table has approximately 630,000 distinct CDR3 sequences, about 17% seen once. Input material: blood. The origin of the receptors is a woman in her twenties or thirties with Graves' hyperthyroidism.

The gene calls are TRBV5-1 and TRBJ2-7; 13 bases are shared with TRBD2. J was trimmed by 7 bases and V by 0 bases; bases with no gene match: 10. This CDR3 spans 17 amino acids. Germline-derived CDR1 and CDR2 are SGHRS and YFSETQ. The CDR3 DNA follows: TGCGCCAGCAGCTTGGTCGTGCCGGGACTAGCGGGAAAAGAGCAGTACTTC. It encodes CASSLVVPGLAGKEQYF.

This clonotype was detected only a few times. The rearrangement joins TRBV10-3 to TRBJ2-5; no reliable D call. Between the trimmed V and J ends, which lost 3 bases and 3 bases, there was a span of 5 bases. Per the germline V gene, CDR1 is ENHRY and CDR2 is SYGVKD. CDR3 size: 12 residues. CDR3 amino acids: CAISEREETQYF. CDR3 coding DNA: TGTGCCATCAGTGAACGGGAAGAGACCCAGTACTTC.

This clonotype was recorded many times. This chain links TRBV27 with TRBJ1-5, with 10 bases matching TRBD1. V shed 6 bases and J 3 bases; nucleotides not matched to a gene: 29. The CDR3 is made up of 23 amino acids. CDR1 MNHEY and CDR2 SMNVEV come from the germline V gene (reference sequence). CDR3 region: CASSQRDRGRRPSWKNTNQPQHF. The CDR3 nucleotides read TGTGCCAGCAGCCAACGGGACAGGGGACGACGGCCCTCATGGAAAAACACCAATCAGCCCCAGCATTTT.

There are many counts of this clonotype. The chain employs TRBV28 and TRBJ2-7, with TRBD1 matching 7 bases. The CDR3 contains 13 residues. With 11 bases clipped from V and 0 bases from J, the junction kept 7 bases outside the gene matches. Germline CDR1 and CDR2: MDHEN and SYDVKM. This chain's CDR3 is CAFQDRVSYEQYF. CDR3 coding DNA: TGTGCCTTTCAAGACAGGGTCTCCTACGAGCAGTACTTC.

The count of this clonotype is one. Compared with germline, one end of the junction differs, possibly owing to a read error. The chain employs TRBV4-1 and TRBJ1-3; D unclear. This CDR3 is built from 15 residues. Per the germline V gene, CDR1 is MGHRA and CDR2 is YSYEKL. The CDR3 protein is CASSQDFPGGNTIYF. The CDR3 region has the DNA TGTGCCAGCAGCCAAGATTTTCCGGGAGGAAACACCATATATTTT.

The rearrangement uses TRBV6-5 and TRBJ2-5; maybe TRBD2 (6 bases). Germline V gene sequence: CDR1 MNHEY, CDR2 SVGAGI. V lost 0 bases to trimming and J lost 5 bases, with 10 bases between them. This CDR3 region has 14 residues. The CDR3 DNA follows: TGTGCCAGCAGTTACTCACCCCGGGGGGAGACCCAGTACTTC. Translated, it gives CASSYSPRGETQYF.

J is TRBJ1-5 and V is TRBV2; TRBD1 matches at 7 bases. The CDR3 is made up of 14 amino acids. V shed 7 bases, J shed 0 bases, and the junction held 3 bases outside the gene matches. Germline loops: CDR1 SNHLY, CDR2 FYNNEI. The DNA of the CDR3 is TGTGCCAGCACACAGGGGATTAGCAATCAGCCCCAGCATTTT. It codes for CASTQGISNQPQHF.

The DNA of the CDR3 is TGTGCCAGCAGACCCGGGGCCTCTGGGGCCAACGTCCTGACTTTC. Translated: CASRPGASGANVLTF. The chain couples TRBV27 to TRBJ2-6; D may be TRBD1 or TRBD2 (5 bases each). The CDR3 sequence is 15 residues long. The germline CDR1 and CDR2 sequences are MNHEY and SMNVEV (reference sequence). The V and J ends lost 6 bases and 0 bases respectively, with 9 bases between them.

In this sample, this clonotype turned up a few times. The chain combines TRBV5-1 with TRBJ2-7; D unresolved. Trimming cost V 1 base and J 0 bases, with 8 bases left between them. Germline V gene sequence: CDR1 SGHRS, CDR2 YFSETQ. CDR3 length: 14 amino acids. As DNA, the CDR3 is TGCGCCAGCAGCTTGCACGGTGGCTCCTACGAGCAGTACTTC. It translates to CASSLHGGSYEQYF.

This clonotype was recorded at least ten times. The chain is built from TRBV5-6 and TRBJ2-1, with D uncertain. Trimming removed 5 bases from V and 6 bases from J, with 6 bases in between. Germline CDR1 reads SGHDT; CDR2 reads YYEEEE. The CDR3 contains 11 residues. The CDR3 nucleotides read TGTGCCAGCAGTTTAAGCAATGAGCAGTTCTTC. As protein: CASSLSNEQFF.

The chain is built from TRBV11-2 and TRBJ2-7; TRBD2 matches at 9 bases. The CDR3 extends over 15 amino acids. The V gene's germline CDR1 is SGHAT and CDR2 FQNNGV. V was pared by 4 bases and J by 5 bases, with 9 bases of the junction left unmatched. The CDR3, as DNA: TGTGCCAGCAGCTCATATAGCGGGAGATTCCACGAGCAGTACTTC. This gives the protein CASSSYSGRFHEQYF.

This clonotype has only a few counts. The chain is built from TRBV27 and TRBJ2-7; TRBD2 aligns across 9 bases. The CDR3 is 14 amino acids. Per germline, CDR1 MNHEY and CDR2 SMNVEV (reference sequence). V shed 3 bases and J 4 bases; nucleotides not matched to a gene: 4. CDR3 amino acids: CASSFAGGTYEQYF. The CDR3, as DNA: TGTGCCAGCAGTTTCGCGGGAGGGACGTACGAGCAGTACTTC.

This clonotype was found many times. V is TRBV28 and J is TRBJ1-1; D unresolved. The ends were cut back, 1 base at V and 1 base at J, with 7 bases in the middle. The germline V gene has CDR1 MDHEN and CDR2 SYDVKM. The CDR3 totals 14 residues. The CDR3 protein is CASSLLYGNTEAFF. The CDR3 bases are TGTGCCAGCAGTTTATTGTATGGGAACACTGAAGCTTTCTTT.

Concerning this clonotype itself: A much more abundant neighbour one base away suggests this may be a read error. The rearrangement links TRBV7-2 to TRBJ1-2, with 7 bases matching TRBD1. This CDR3 comprises 14 residues. Germline V gene sequence: CDR1 SGHTA, CDR2 FQGNSA. CDR3 sequence: CASSRNTGVYGCTF. The CDR3 DNA follows: TGTGCCAGCAGCCGTAACACAGGGGTTTATGGCTGCACCTTC.

The sample holds a few counts of this clonotype. V usage is TRBV6-7 and J usage is TRBJ1-5; D is perhaps TRBD1 (6 bases). TRBV6-7 is an ORF, with its function uncertain. This CDR3 has 16 residues. V was trimmed by 5 bases and J by 11 bases, leaving 25 bases between them. In nucleotides, the CDR3 is TGTGCCAGCAGTAATGGGGGCCCTCCGGGCGGGGGTGCCCAGCATTTT. This translates into CASSNGGPPGGGAQHF.

As for this clonotype: This may be a read error, as it is one base from a much larger clone. The V and J genes are TRBV6-2 or TRBV6-3 and TRBJ2-1; 14 bases match TRBD2. The V gene's germline CDR1 is MNHEY and CDR2 SVGEGT. The CDR3 is made up of 18 amino acids. With V trimmed by 5 bases and J by 9 bases, 15 bases remained unmatched. The CDR3 DNA reads TGTGCCAGCAGTCTCAGACTAGCGGGAGGGCCGGTGCGCAGTGAGCAGTTCTTC. It translates to CASSLRLAGGPVRSEQFF.

This clonotype was picked up many times. J is TRBJ1-1 and V is TRBV30; D uncertain. CDR3 length: 13 amino acids. V lost 3 bases and J lost 2, with 10 bases in between. Germline V gene data show CDR1 as GTSNPN and CDR2 as SVGIG (reference sequence). CDR3 DNA sequence: TGTGCCTGGAGCCCCCCTACTAACACTGAAGCTTTCTTT. Translation: CAWSPPTNTEAFF.

The V gene is TRBV11-3, the J gene TRBJ2-5, with 10 bases matching TRBD2. This CDR3 spans 17 amino acids. Germline V gene sequence: CDR1 SGHNT, CDR2 YENEEA. Trimming took 2 bases from V and 9 from J; bases not matched to a gene: 15. This CDR3 reads CASSLPPGLAAYSAQYF. The CDR3 DNA sequence: TGTGCCAGCAGCTTACCGCCCGGACTAGCGGCCTACTCGGCCCAGTACTTC.

There are many counts of this clonotype. The chain is built from TRBV12-3 or TRBV12-4 and TRBJ2-1, with 8 bases lining up with TRBD2. This CDR3 is 15 amino acids long. V lost 6 bases, J lost 6 bases, and 10 bases stayed unmatched. For the CDR3, the DNA is TGTGCCAGCAGCCCGGGACTAGAGAGGTTCAATGAGCAGTTCTTC. Its protein product is CASSPGLERFNEQFF.

This clonotype occurred a few times. The chain uses TRBV20-1 and TRBJ1-4, with 10 bases that match TRBD1. V lost 6 bases to trimming and J lost 5 bases; unmatched junction nucleotides: 6. CDR3 length equals 14 residues. Germline loops: CDR1 DFQATT, CDR2 SNEGSKA (reference sequence). The CDR3 DNA sequence: TGCAGTGCAGGCGACAGGGGGCCGAATGAAAAACTGTTTTTT. Encoded protein: CSAGDRGPNEKLFF.

This clonotype was seen many times. This chain links TRBV5-1 with TRBJ2-3, with D unresolved. The germline V gene encodes CDR1 SGHRS and CDR2 YFSETQ. The CDR3 extends over 15 amino acids. The V gene lost 0 bases and the J gene lost 0 bases, with 8 bases spanning the gap. CDR3 amino acids: CASSLGATSTDTQYF. The CDR3 DNA reads TGCGCCAGCAGCTTGGGAGCGACTAGCACAGATACGCAGTATTTT. The variable domain in full, completed from reference TRBV5-1 and TRBJ2-3, reads KAGVTQTPRYLIKTRGQQVTLSCSPISGHRSVSWYQQTPGQGLQFLFEYFSETQRNKGNFPGRFSGRQFSNSRSEMNVSTLELGDSALYLCASSLGATSTDTQYFGPGTRLTVL.

V gene TRBV7-8 combines with J gene TRBJ1-3, with a possible D match to TRBD1 (6 bases). The CDR3 runs 18 residues. Germline CDR1 is SGHVS and CDR2 is FQNEAQ. V lost 2 bases to trimming and J lost 2 bases, with 19 bases between them. In DNA form, the CDR3 reads TGTGCCAGCAGCTTACAAACATCCACAGGGACCCCTGGAAACACCATATATTTT. Protein: CASSLQTSTGTPGNTIYF.

In this sample, this clonotype turned up many times. The J gene is TRBJ1-5, the V gene TRBV12-3 or TRBV12-4; D gene ambiguous. CDR3 length: 14 amino acids. V was trimmed by 6 bases and J by 3 bases, leaving 12 bases between them. CDR3 in amino acids: CASSTPGVNQPQHF. In nucleotides, the CDR3 is TGTGCCAGCAGCACGCCGGGAGTCAATCAGCCCCAGCATTTT.

This rearrangement joins TRBV5-6 to TRBJ2-3; the match to TRBD1 covers 10 bases. Germline-derived CDR1 and CDR2 are SGHDT and YYEEEE. This CDR3 has 15 residues. V was clipped by 3 bases and J by 2 bases; unmatched bases: 3. CDR3 residues: CASSWGTGDTDTQYF. The CDR3 nucleotides are TGTGCCAGCAGCTGGGGGACAGGGGACACAGATACGCAGTATTTT.

A few counts support this clonotype. The chain is built from TRBV5-1 and TRBJ1-3; D remains ambiguous. The CDR3 is made up of 16 amino acids. Trimming left V 2 bases short and J 0 bases short, with 12 bases between. Germline CDR1 is SGHRS and CDR2 is YFSETQ. This CDR3 reads CASSLNVASSGNTIYF. The CDR3 coding sequence is TGCGCCAGCAGCTTAAATGTGGCGAGCTCTGGAAACACCATATATTTT.

This clonotype has a count of ten or more. The V call is TRBV7-2, the J call TRBJ2-5; possible D gene TRBD2, 6 bases. The ends were cut back, 7 bases at V and 4 bases at J, with 16 bases in the middle. CDR3 length: 14 residues. In germline, CDR1 is SGHTA, CDR2 FQGNSA. The CDR3 here is CASTILASGETQYF. CDR3 in DNA: TGTGCCAGCACCATACTAGCTAGTGGAGAGACCCAGTACTTC.

There are a few counts of this clonotype. The chain uses TRBV5-8 and TRBJ1-5; 9 positions agree with TRBD1. With V trimmed by 5 bases and J by 7 bases, 22 bases remained unmatched. CDR1 and CDR2 (germline): SGHTS, YDEGEE. This CDR3 is built from 19 residues. The CDR3 DNA follows: TGTGCCAGCAGTCAAGCCGGGACAGGGTCTTTAGAGAGATCCCAGCCCCAGCATTTT. It is translated as CASSQAGTGSLERSQPQHF.

This clonotype was seen at least ten times. The rearrangement uses TRBV6-1 and TRBJ2-3, with TRBD2 matching over 13 bases. Germline V lookup: CDR1 MNHNS, CDR2 SASEGT. The CDR3 has 15 amino acids. Trimming cost V 9 bases and J 4 bases; bases outside gene matches: 7. Here the CDR3 reads CASWTSGSGADTQYF. The CDR3 coding sequence is TGTGCCAGTTGGACTAGCGGGAGTGGGGCAGATACGCAGTATTTT.

This chain connects TRBV29-1 to TRBJ2-3; tentatively, D is TRBD1 (5 bases). Trimming removed 4 bases from V and 0 bases from J, with 11 bases in between. The CDR3 has 14 residues. The germline gives CDR1 SQVTM, CDR2 ANQGSEA. CDR3 residues: CSVVNRLSTDTQYF. Written as DNA, the CDR3 is TGCAGCGTTGTTAACAGGCTTAGCACAGATACGCAGTATTTT.

This clonotype has only a few counts. V usage is TRBV4-2 and J usage is TRBJ2-7; 7 bases are a match to TRBD1. The CDR3 has 16 amino acids. V lost 4 bases to trimming and J lost 5 bases; unmatched junction nucleotides: 14. From germline, CDR1 is LGHNA and CDR2 YNFKEQ. The CDR3 loop is CASSPTSGQMGNEQYF. As DNA, the CDR3 is TGTGCCAGCAGCCCGACATCGGGACAGATGGGGAACGAGCAGTACTTC.